What follows describes a single T cell receptor (beta chain). Its cognate antigen has yet to be identified. No much larger clone is present one base from it, and per-base qualities are unavailable. The immunoSEQ Assay, a bias-controlled multiplex PCR, was used to amplify TCRbeta CDR3 regions from genomic DNA. The study's own analysis went as follows. The number of nucleated cells in each sample was estimated by amplification of reference gene primers within the assay. To quantify the absolute abundance of each unique TCRbeta CDR3 rearrangement, sequence reads were collapsed and filtered. For each sample, productive Simpson clonality was calculated by taking the square root of Simpson's diversity index across productive rearrangements. TCRdb limited this immuneACCESS table to in-frame rearrangements with V and J called. A share of clones is missing; checked studies link under half to unresolved V genes, and the rest is unexplained. For V, J and clone size, that table is used; D and trimming come from the DNA. A total of fewer than 400,000 clones appear in this sample, around 84% of them only once. Roughly 3.7% of the sample is held by the ten biggest clonotypes.

The collaborating institutions used their own protocols to collect whole blood in K2EDTA tubes. Collaborator samples were shipped for TCRbeta analysis as frozen whole blood, isolated PBMCs, or DNA extracted from either sample type. This sample was included in a study of blood T cell repertoires in COVID-19 (dated by TCRdb to 2019 to 2021). About the investigation overall: Collaborator samples came from the United States, Italy and Spain and covered acute and convalescent phases of COVID-19. The prospective study material was composed of cDNA or gDNA derived from T cells, B-cell-depleted T cells, or PBMCs. Deeply sampled blood TCRbeta repertoires from subjects exposed to, actively infected with, or recovered from COVID-19 were included in the dataset. HLA class I and class II types, where available, came from metadata supplied by the sample provider rather than from assay-based typing. A freely available public database, intended as a resource for researchers studying the immune response to SARS-CoV-2, is where the repertoires were released. Sample metadata almost always included a de-identified subject ID, COVID-19 status, age in years and sex. The samples were drawn from two sources: the first 160 participants of the ongoing ImmuneRACE study, and fewer than 1,500 subjects contributed by 6 global collaborators. General conclusions and limits of the study: Clinical and demographic metadata were provided uncurated, with the amount varying by source and participant.

Spanning cysteine to phenylalanine, the CDR3 consists of 14 amino acids. Left in the record is the CDR3 DNA by itself, 42 bases read in frame from the first base. V and J are truncated by 0 bases and 5 bases respectively, leaving an intervening sequence of 10 bases. CDR1 ENHRY and CDR2 SYGVKD are derived from the germline V gene. This TCR was sampled from a woman in her late teens or twenties with acute or convalescent COVID-19. Sequencing input: peripheral blood. The sequence joins TRBV10-3 to TRBJ1-1; 5 matching bases give a weak D call of TRBD1. The CDR3: CAISESTPGTEAFF. The nucleotides read TGTGCCATCAGTGAGTCGACTCCAGGGACTGAAGCTTTCTTT.